Listed below are T cell receptor beta chains from one sample, sequenced in a study of a mutant IDH1 vaccine in newly diagnosed glioma. Which antigens these TCRs recognize remains unknown. Repertoires were generated with immunoSEQ multiplex PCR, while TCRdb's copy carries only in-frame clones and drops some. The sample carries over 45,000 clones, 80% recorded once. This sample comprised PBMCs, obtained from a glioma patient whose treatment included an IDH1 peptide vaccine. The receptor set was obtained from a man aged 35 to 55 with glioma. CDR3s leave out the opening cysteine and the closing phenylalanine or tryptophan. The order of the fields is CDR3 protein, J gene, V gene.

ASSIDGADGGGYT	TRBJ1-2	TRBV19
ASSPPWGYYEQY	TRBJ2-7	TRBV18
ASTHGQTPYEQY	TRBJ2-7	TRBV2
SASHGRELF	TRBJ2-2	TRBV20-1
ASSGGWGYT	TRBJ1-2	TRBV27
ASSIAGGGGYT	TRBJ1-2	TRBV19
ASSLHRGLTDTQY	TRBJ2-3	TRBV6-5
ASSAGEQPQH	TRBJ1-5	TRBV7-9
ASSQDNRVTGELF	TRBJ2-2	TRBV4-1
ASSQASGALGNTEAF	TRBJ1-1	TRBV4-2
ASSLARLGGNTGELF	TRBJ2-2	TRBV7-9
ASSYPAGGTGELF	TRBJ2-2	TRBV6-6
ASVPEGLKGEAF	TRBJ1-1	TRBV12-5
ASTGGTVYRVF	TRBJ1-4	TRBV2
SGGDSTYEQY	TRBJ2-7	TRBV29-1
ASSYGYGTGLWEQY	TRBJ2-7	TRBV6-5
ASSEARGLPNYEQY	TRBJ2-7	TRBV2
ASSKGDRGYT	TRBJ1-2	TRBV7-9
ASSPLRTGNNEKLF	TRBJ1-4	TRBV18
ASSLEVGSGANVLT	TRBJ2-6	TRBV5-1
ASSLTPLAGGTSRSTDTQY	TRBJ2-3	TRBV5-1
ASSLWAALAGGPQETQY	TRBJ2-5	TRBV7-2
ASSPGTDTQY	TRBJ2-3	TRBV9
ATRAVYEQY	TRBJ2-7	TRBV6-1
ASSVNRDTHTDTQY	TRBJ2-3	TRBV9
ASRARTGGAGRNTEAF	TRBJ1-1	TRBV2
ASSPPADEQY	TRBJ2-7	TRBV16
AWSPGRGYEQF	TRBJ2-1	TRBV30
ASSQAGTEAF	TRBJ1-1	TRBV4-1
ASSSQGLPVDEQY	TRBJ2-7	TRBV14